The 31 T cell receptor beta chains listed next were all sequenced from one sample in a study of blood T cell repertoires in COVID-19. Produced via immunoSEQ multiplex PCR; TCRdb's table is partial and in-frame only. The sample holds under 150,000 clones, roughly 80% seen once. Material for sequencing was peripheral blood. These receptors all stem from a woman in her thirties or forties with acute or convalescent COVID-19.

V is TRBV7-2 and J is TRBJ2-7; the match to TRBD2 covers 8 bases. The V and J ends lost 2 bases and 5 bases, in that order; junction bases with no gene match: 8. CDR3 size: 15 residues. Germline V lookup: CDR1 SGHTA, CDR2 FQGNSA. This CDR3 reads CASSLSRGVIDEQYF. As DNA, the CDR3 is TGTGCCAGCAGCTTATCGCGGGGGGTAATAGACGAGCAGTACTTC.

The chain is built from TRBV5-4 and TRBJ1-2; 8 bases are shared with TRBD1. The CDR3 runs 15 residues. J was trimmed by 7 bases and V by 3 bases; bases with no gene match: 11. CDR1 and CDR2 (germline): SGHNT, YYREEE (reference sequence). CDR3 sequence reads: CASSSWTGKVSGYTF. The DNA for the CDR3 is TGTGCCAGCAGCTCGTGGACAGGGAAAGTCTCTGGCTACACCTTC.

This chain joins TRBV12-5 and TRBJ2-7; D perhaps matches TRBD1 (5 bases). CDR3 length: 13 residues. Germline V CDR1 and CDR2: LGHNT, FRNRAP. V shed 3 bases and J shed 6 bases, with 12 bases lying between them. The DNA for the CDR3 is TGTGCTAGTGGTTTAAGCCAGGGTGCCGAGCAGTACTTC. Translating it yields CASGLSQGAEQYF.

This rearrangement joins TRBV9 to TRBJ1-6; D uncertain. The germline gives CDR1 SGDLS, CDR2 YYNGEE. This CDR3 contains 16 residues. Trimming removed 2 bases at V and 7 bases at J, with 16 bases between. The CDR3 sequence is CASSVGLSTSNSPLHF. The DNA for the CDR3 is TGTGCCAGCAGCGTCGGACTGTCTACCTCAAATTCACCCCTCCACTTT.

J is TRBJ1-6 and V is TRBV27; tentatively, D is TRBD1 (5 bases). Trimming took 6 bases from V and 4 from J, leaving 19 bases between them. This CDR3 region has 17 residues. CDR1 and CDR2 (germline): MNHEY, SMNVEV (reference sequence). CDR3 nucleotides: TGTGCCAGCAGCCCCTTACCTCGACAGAGTTATAATTCACCCCTCCACTTT. Translation: CASSPLPRQSYNSPLHF.

This clone was seen once. The rearrangement joins TRBV6-5 to TRBJ1-5; D is unresolved. This CDR3 has 14 residues. CDR1 is MNHEY, CDR2 SVGAGI, per germline. The V and J ends lost 7 bases and 4 bases respectively, with 14 bases between them. CDR3 in amino acids: CASKPPWRNQPQHF. The DNA for the CDR3 is TGTGCCAGCAAGCCCCCGTGGCGGAATCAGCCCCAGCATTTT.

As DNA, the CDR3 is TGTGCCAGCAGCTGGTGGGGAGGGACCTATAATTCACCCCTCCACTTT. It is translated as CASSWWGGTYNSPLHF. The J gene is TRBJ1-6, the V gene TRBV5-6; D is uncertain. This CDR3 region has 16 residues. CDR1 and CDR2 (germline): SGHDT, YYEEEE. The ends were cut back, 3 bases at V and 2 bases at J, with 12 bases in the middle. The complete variable domain, with remaining parts taken from reference TRBV5-6 and TRBJ1-6, reads DAGVTQSPTHLIKTRGQQVTLRCSPKSGHDTVSWYQQALGQGPQFIFQYYEEEERQRGNFPDRFSGHQFPNYSSELNVNALLLGDSALYLCASSWWGGTYNSPLHFGNGTRLTVT.

This chain connects TRBV5-5 to TRBJ1-4, with D unresolved. The CDR3 is made up of 15 amino acids. V was clipped by 2 bases and J by 0 bases, with 8 bases between them. The germline CDR1 and CDR2 sequences are SGHKS and YYEKEE (reference sequence). CDR3 sequence (DNA): TGTGCCAGCAGCTTACAGAGCACAACTAATGAAAAACTGTTTTTT. Amino acid sequence: CASSLQSTTNEKLFF.

The J gene is TRBJ2-7, the V gene TRBV9, with D unresolved. The CDR3 has 14 amino acids. The germline V and J ends were trimmed by 4 bases and 0 bases, with 11 bases remaining between them. Germline loops: CDR1 SGDLS, CDR2 YYNGEE. CDR3 amino acids: CASSPRESSYEQYF. DNA of the CDR3: TGTGCCAGCAGCCCCCGAGAGAGCTCCTACGAGCAGTACTTC.

V and J are TRBV18 and TRBJ2-1; possibly TRBD2 for D (7 bases). The CDR3 length is 15 residues. Germline assignment: CDR1 KGHSH and CDR2 LQKENI. Trimming took off 5 bases at V and 2 bases at J, with 13 bases between the two ends. This CDR3 is CASSLAGAAYNEQFF. In nucleotides, the CDR3 is TGTGCCAGCTCATTGGCGGGGGCCGCCTACAATGAGCAGTTCTTC. The variable domain in full, with the rest retrieved from reference TRBV18 and TRBJ2-1, is NAGVMQNPRHLVRRRGQEARLRCSPMKGHSHVYWYRQLPEEGLKFMVYLQKENIIDESGMPKERFSAEFPKEGPSILRIQQVVRGDSAAYFCASSLAGAAYNEQFFGPGTRLTVL.

This chain joins TRBV7-8 and TRBJ2-5, with D unclear. V lost 5 bases and J 7 bases, leaving 8 bases between the germline ends. The CDR3 length is 11 residues. Germline values: CDR1 SGHVS, CDR2 FQNEAQ. DNA for the CDR3: TGTGCCAGCAGCCCCCCAGGGACCCAGTACTTC. Translating it yields CASSPPGTQYF.

This rearrangement joins TRBV7-9 to TRBJ2-3, with 9 bases identical to TRBD2. The germline V gene encodes CDR1 SEHNR and CDR2 FQNEAQ (reference sequence). V dropped 5 bases and J dropped 6; count of bases not matched to a gene: 6. The CDR3 consists of 14 residues. CDR3 DNA sequence: TGTGCCAGCAGCCCCAGCGGGGGGTTCGATACGCAGTATTTT. It translates to CASSPSGGFDTQYF.

V is TRBV13 and J is TRBJ1-2, with 10 bases matching TRBD1. Germline V CDR1 and CDR2: PRHDT, FYEKMQ (reference sequence). The CDR3 spans 13 residues. V dropped 5 bases and J dropped 8; count of bases not matched to a gene: 5. The CDR3 bases are TGTGCCAGCAGCCCTGGGACAGGGGAAGGCTACACCTTC. Its translation is CASSPGTGEGYTF.

This clone came up a few times. The chain recombines TRBV30 with TRBJ1-5; 10 nucleotides align to TRBD1. Germline CDR1 is GTSNPN and CDR2 is SVGIG (reference sequence). The trim removed 3 bases at V and 4 bases at J, leaving 9 bases unmatched. The CDR3 is 16 residues long. The CDR3 spells CAWSLQGTGANQPQHF. In DNA form, the CDR3 reads TGTGCCTGGAGCCTACAAGGGACAGGGGCTAATCAGCCCCAGCATTTT.

The chain recombines TRBV5-1 with TRBJ2-7; D is undetermined. Trimming took 3 bases from V and 3 from J, leaving 10 bases between them. The V gene's germline CDR1 is SGHRS and CDR2 YFSETQ. The CDR3 has 13 residues. The CDR3: CASSYSTGYEQYF. The CDR3 nucleotides read TGCGCCAGCAGCTATTCCACGGGCTACGAGCAGTACTTC. Combining the CDR3 with reference TRBV5-1 and TRBJ2-7 gives the whole variable domain KAGVTQTPRYLIKTRGQQVTLSCSPISGHRSVSWYQQTPGQGLQFLFEYFSETQRNKGNFPGRFSGRQFSNSRSEMNVSTLELGDSALYLCASSYSTGYEQYFGPGTRLTVT.

The V and J genes are TRBV6-6 and TRBJ2-7; TRBD1 is a possible D gene (6 bases). CDR1 is MNHNY and CDR2 is SVGAGI in the germline V gene (reference sequence). Trimming took 5 bases from V and 4 from J, leaving 12 bases between them. The CDR3 runs to 13 residues. The CDR3 DNA is TGTGCCAGCAGTATACCCGGACAGTACGAGCAGTACTTC. It encodes CASSIPGQYEQYF.

This chain uses TRBV19 with TRBJ1-1; 8 bases fit TRBD1. CDR3 size: 15 residues. V dropped 1 base and J dropped 1; count of bases not matched to a gene: 2. CDR1 and CDR2 (germline): LNHDA, SQIVND (reference sequence). Here the CDR3 reads CASSIAGTGNTEAFF. In DNA, the CDR3 is TGTGCCAGTAGTATAGCTGGGACAGGGAACACTGAAGCTTTCTTT.

The V gene is TRBV9, the J gene TRBJ2-3; 9 bases are a match to TRBD2. The CDR3 runs 17 residues. V was clipped by 0 bases and J by 4 bases; unmatched bases: 9. Germline V gene sequence: CDR1 SGDLS, CDR2 YYNGEE. The CDR3 DNA is TGTGCCAGCAGCGTAGGGTCCTCGCGGGGGGGCTCAGATACGCAGTATTTT. Its protein product is CASSVGSSRGGSDTQYF. Supplemented by reference TRBV9 and TRBJ2-3, the full variable domain reads DSGVTQTPKHLITATGQRVTLRCSPRSGDLSVYWYQQSLDQGLQFLIQYYNGEERAKGNILERFSAQQFPDLHSELNLSSLELGDSALYFCASSVGSSRGGSDTQYFGPGTRLTVL.

This sequence joins TRBV10-3 and TRBJ2-3; possible D gene TRBD1, 5 bases. The CDR3 covers 14 residues. V lost 3 bases and J lost 10, with 17 bases in between. Germline CDR1 reads ENHRY; CDR2 reads SYGVKD. CDR3 nucleotide sequence: TGTGCCATCAGTGACTCAGATAGGGGCTCGGCGCAGTATTTT. This codes for CAISDSDRGSAQYF.

The chain combines TRBV9 with TRBJ1-6; D is uncertain. Germline V gene sequence: CDR1 SGDLS, CDR2 YYNGEE. This CDR3 is 13 amino acids long. Trimming left V 0 bases short and J 10 bases short, with 8 bases between. The CDR3: CASSVEEESPLHF. CDR3 coding DNA: TGTGCCAGCAGCGTAGAGGAGGAATCACCCCTCCACTTT.

The chain has TRBV5-1 and TRBJ1-4, with 7 nucleotides matching TRBD1. The CDR3 sequence is 13 residues long. CDR1 and CDR2 from the germline V gene are SGHRS and YFSETQ. Trimming took 5 bases from V and 4 from J; bases not matched to a gene: 2. The CDR3 bases are TGCGCCAGCAGGGGGGACAGTAATGAAAAACTGTTTTTT. Protein: CASRGDSNEKLFF.

The gene calls are TRBV2 and TRBJ1-5; the D gene is possibly TRBD1 (6 bases). V lost 5 bases to trimming and J lost 4 bases, with 9 bases between them. Germline values: CDR1 SNHLY, CDR2 FYNNEI. The CDR3 has 13 residues. The CDR3 bases are TGTGCCAGCAGTAGGGACACTAATCAGCCCCAGCATTTT. Translation gives CASSRDTNQPQHF.

This clone was observed a handful of times. The chain links TRBV12-5 to TRBJ2-7; D is uncertain. Germline V CDR1 and CDR2: LGHNT, FRNRAP. The V gene lost 6 bases and the J gene lost 3 bases, with 9 bases spanning the gap. The CDR3 spans 12 residues. The CDR3 region is CASGPSGYEQYF. The CDR3 DNA is TGTGCTAGTGGCCCCTCCGGCTACGAGCAGTACTTC.

CDR3 in amino acids: CASSLRRGAGTGELFF. The CDR3, as DNA: TGTGCCAGCAGCTTACGGCGGGGGGCGGGGACCGGGGAGCTGTTTTTT. The chain couples TRBV7-2 to TRBJ2-2; 8 bases fit TRBD2. The V segment lost 2 bases and the J segment 5 bases; nucleotides outside the gene matches: 7. The CDR3 length is 16 residues. Germline V gives CDR1 SGHTA, CDR2 FQGNSA.

The chain links TRBV7-2 to TRBJ2-1; D uncertain. The CDR3 covers 15 residues. Germline CDR1 is SGHTA and CDR2 is FQGNSA. V lost 2 bases and J 1 base, leaving 9 bases between the germline ends. CDR3 DNA: TGTGCCAGCAGCTTAATAGTCGGGTCCTACAATGAGCAGTTCTTC. It encodes CASSLIVGSYNEQFF.

The V call is TRBV5-6, the J call TRBJ1-4, with 8 bases fitting TRBD1. CDR3 size: 14 residues. Losses at the gene ends were 4 bases for V and 6 bases for J; bases not matched to a gene: 5. Per germline, CDR1 SGHDT and CDR2 YYEEEE. The CDR3 loop is CASSLQGVDEKLFF. The CDR3 bases are TGTGCCAGCAGCCTACAGGGGGTTGATGAAAAACTGTTTTTT.

This clone was found a few times. The chain has TRBV29-1 and TRBJ1-3, with 8 bases lining up with TRBD1. The CDR3 has 16 residues. CDR1 and CDR2 (germline): SQVTM, ANQGSEA. V dropped 4 bases and J dropped 0; count of bases not matched to a gene: 8. The DNA of the CDR3 is TGCAGCGTTGCAGGGGGCGCAGATAACTCTGGAAACACCATATATTTT. Translating it yields CSVAGGADNSGNTIYF.

CDR3 bases: TGTGCCAGCAGCTTAGGGGCCCACCCAACTAATGAAAAACTGTTTTTT. It codes for CASSLGAHPTNEKLFF. The J gene is TRBJ1-4, the V gene TRBV11-2; D gene ambiguous. CDR1 and CDR2 (germline): SGHAT, FQNNGV. The CDR3 has 16 amino acids. V gave up 1 base and J gave up 0 bases, with 9 bases separating them.

The chain links TRBV2 to TRBJ1-1; 9 bases map to TRBD1. The CDR3 sequence is 14 residues long. The V segment lost 6 bases and the J segment 1 base; nucleotides outside the gene matches: 3. Germline CDR1 reads SNHLY; CDR2 reads FYNNEI. The CDR3 sequence is CASSRQGGNTEAFF. CDR3 in DNA: TGTGCCAGCAGCAGACAGGGGGGGAACACTGAAGCTTTCTTT.

This chain uses TRBV29-1 with TRBJ1-1, with unresolved D. Germline V gene lookup returns CDR1 SQVTM and CDR2 ANQGSEA. V was trimmed by 7 bases and J by 1 base, leaving 13 bases between them. CDR3 length equals 13 residues. Here the CDR3 reads CSAKTPGNTEAFF. In DNA form, the CDR3 reads TGCAGCGCAAAAACCCCAGGGAACACTGAAGCTTTCTTT.

In its sample, this clone was seen once. The chain couples TRBV15 to TRBJ1-3; 7 positions match TRBD1. In germline, CDR1 is LNHNV, CDR2 YYDKDF (reference sequence). The CDR3 runs to 14 residues. V gave up 3 bases and J gave up 1 base; unmatched junction bases: 0. CDR3 sequence reads: CATSRTGSGNTIYF. The CDR3 DNA follows: TGTGCCACCAGCAGGACAGGGTCTGGAAACACCATATATTTT.